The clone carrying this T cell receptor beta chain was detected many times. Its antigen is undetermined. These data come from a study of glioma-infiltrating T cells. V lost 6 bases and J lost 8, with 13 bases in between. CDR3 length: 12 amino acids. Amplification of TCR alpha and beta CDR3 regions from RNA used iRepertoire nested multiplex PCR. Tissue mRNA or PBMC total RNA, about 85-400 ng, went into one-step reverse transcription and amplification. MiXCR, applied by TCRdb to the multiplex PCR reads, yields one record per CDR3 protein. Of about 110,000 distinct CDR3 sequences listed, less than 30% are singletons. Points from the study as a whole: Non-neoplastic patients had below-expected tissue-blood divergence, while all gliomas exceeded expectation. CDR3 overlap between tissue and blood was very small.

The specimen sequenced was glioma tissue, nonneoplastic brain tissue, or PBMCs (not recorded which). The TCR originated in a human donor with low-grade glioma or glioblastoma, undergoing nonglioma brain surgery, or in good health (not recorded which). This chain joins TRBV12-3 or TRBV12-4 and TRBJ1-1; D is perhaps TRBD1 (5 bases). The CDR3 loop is CASRAGGTEAFF. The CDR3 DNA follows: TGTGCCAGCAGGGCGGGGGGAACCGAAGCTTTCTTT.